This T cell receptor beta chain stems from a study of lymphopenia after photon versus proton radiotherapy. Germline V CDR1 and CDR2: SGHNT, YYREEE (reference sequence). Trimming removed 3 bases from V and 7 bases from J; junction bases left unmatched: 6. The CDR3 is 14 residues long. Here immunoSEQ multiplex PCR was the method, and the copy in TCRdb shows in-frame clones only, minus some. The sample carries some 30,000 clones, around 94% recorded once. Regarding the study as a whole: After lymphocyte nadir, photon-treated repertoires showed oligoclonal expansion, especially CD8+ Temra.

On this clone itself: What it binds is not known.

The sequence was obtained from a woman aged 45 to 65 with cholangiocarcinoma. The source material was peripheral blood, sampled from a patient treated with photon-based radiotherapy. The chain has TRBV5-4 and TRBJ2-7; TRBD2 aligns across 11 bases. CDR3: CASSSRSGGAEQYF. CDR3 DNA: TGTGCCAGCAGCTCGCGTAGCGGGGGGGCTGAGCAGTACTTC.